This T cell receptor (beta chain) is drawn from a study of shared clonotypes between healthy human individuals. Looking at the study overall: Two women and three men aged 18 to 49 made up the donors.

This clone was seen only once. On sorted subsets, replicate PCRs used 150 to 250 ng DNA, or about 33,000 T cell genomes. Original processing notes: ImmunoSEQ output held junction-only sequences without quality scores, so filtering differed. Libraries were prepared by immunoSEQ multiplex PCR; TCRdb keeps only in-frame clonotypes and omits some of them. V and J calls and clone size come straight from that table; D and trimming were deduced from the DNA. The repertoire holds roughly 76,000 clones, with about 65% as singletons. The TCR was taken from a man aged 30-40 years in good health. The sequencing input was memory CD8+ T cells sorted from blood. Specified subset: CD45RO+ cells pooled with CCR7-negative TemRA cells.

CDR3 sequence reads: CASSQVSGEGGNQPQHF. CDR3 nucleotides: TGCGCCAGCAGCCAAGTGTCAGGGGAAGGAGGCAATCAGCCCCAGCATTTT. The rearrangement joins TRBV4-1 to TRBJ1-5, with a tentative D call TRBD1 (6 bases). The CDR3 totals 17 residues. Germline CDR1 MGHRA, CDR2 YSYEKL. The ends were cut back, 1 base at V and 2 bases at J, with 15 bases in the middle.